A selection of T cell receptor beta chains follows, all from one sample in a study of blood T cells in healthy people across ages. TCRdb itself ran the 5' RACE reads through MiXCR, one entry per CDR3 protein. The table records about 620,000 distinct CDR3 sequences, around 21% of them present only once. Source material: blood. These TCRs come from a man between 65 and 85 years old in good health. Both conserved end residues are part of each CDR3. A D gene is named only where the DNA matches it firmly. Clone size, where shown, is once, few, many, or a class for clones that have expanded.

clone_size,v_call,j_call,d_call,cdr3_aa,cdr3_nt
NA,TRBV6-5,TRBJ2-1,NA,CASSNSGSAYNEQFF,TGTGCCAGCAGTAACAGCGGGTCGGCCTACAATGAGCAGTTCTTC
few,TRBV4-3,TRBJ2-5,TRBD2,CASSQGNVRLAGVVETQYF,TGCGCCAGCAGCCAAGGAAATGTTCGCCTAGCGGGAGTCGTAGAGACCCAGTACTTC
NA,TRBV4-1,TRBJ1-3,NA,CASSQGFPGNTIYF,TGCGCCAGCAGCCAAGGCTTTCCTGGAAACACCATATATTTT
medium-sized,TRBV20-1,TRBJ2-5,NA,CSAKTEETQYF,TGCAGTGCCAAGACAGAAGAGACCCAGTACTTC
NA,TRBV10-3,TRBJ2-3,NA,CAISPKRVDTQYF,TGTGCCATCAGTCCGAAAAGGGTGGATACGCAGTATTTT
NA,TRBV5-1,TRBJ2-7,NA,CASSPGDGSSYEQYF,TGCGCCAGCAGCCCAGGGGACGGGAGCTCCTACGAGCAGTACTTC
NA,TRBV6-6,TRBJ2-1,TRBD2,CASSSAGGAEQFF,TGTGCCAGCAGCTCCGCCGGGGGGGCTGAGCAGTTCTTC
few,TRBV9,TRBJ2-7,NA,CASSVGGTSSYEQDF,TGTGCCAGCAGCGTAGGCGGGACTTCCTCCTACGAGCAGGACTTC
few,TRBV6-5,TRBJ1-2,TRBD1,CASRKSGTAYGYTF,TGTGCCAGCAGGAAATCCGGGACAGCTTATGGCTACACCTTC
NA,TRBV27,TRBJ2-7,NA,CASSLFRGREQYF,TGTGCCAGCAGTTTATTTAGAGGGCGCGAGCAGTACTTC
NA,TRBV7-2,TRBJ2-4,NA,CASSLGAGVAKNIQYF,TGTGCCAGCAGCTTAGGAGCCGGGGTAGCCAAAAACATTCAGTACTTC
few,TRBV5-5,TRBJ1-1,TRBD1,CASSWGQPLTEAFF,TGTGCCAGCAGCTGGGGACAGCCTCTCACTGAAGCTTTCTTT
many,TRBV4-3,TRBJ2-5,TRBD2,CASSQDLGLAETQYF,TGCGCCAGCAGCCAAGACCTGGGACTAGCGGAGACCCAGTACTTC
many,TRBV4-1,TRBJ2-5,NA,CASSQEKGEFLGETQYF,TGCGCCAGCAGCCAAGAGAAGGGGGAATTCTTGGGGGAGACCCAGTACTTC
NA,TRBV5-1,TRBJ2-5,TRBD1,CASSPDRGRYETQYF,TGCGCCAGCAGTCCGGACAGGGGGCGTTATGAGACCCAGTACTTC
few,TRBV27,TRBJ1-4,NA,CASSSRALGEKLFF,TGTGCCAGCAGTTCACGGGCCCTGGGTGAAAAACTGTTTTTT
few,TRBV9,TRBJ2-5,TRBD1,CASSVTGGIQETQYF,TGTGCCAGCAGCGTAACAGGGGGAATTCAAGAGACCCAGTACTTC
few,TRBV28,TRBJ1-3,NA,CASSLNRDRNSGNTIYF,TGTGCCAGCAGCCTGAATCGGGACCGCAACTCTGGAAACACCATATATTTT
NA,TRBV5-1,TRBJ1-1,NA,CASSPGWGTEAFF,TGCGCCAGCAGCCCGGGGTGGGGCACTGAAGCTTTCTTT
NA,TRBV6-5,TRBJ1-2,TRBD1,CASSRGQAKLYGYTF,TGTGCCAGCAGCAGAGGACAGGCGAAACTCTATGGCTACACCTTC
NA,TRBV19,TRBJ2-1,NA,CASSIPGVPNNEQFF,TGTGCCAGTAGTATCCCAGGGGTTCCCAACAATGAGCAGTTCTTC
few,TRBV21-1,TRBJ2-5,NA,CAVRRFRERETQYF,TGTGCCGTAAGAAGATTTCGGGAAAGAGAGACCCAGTACTTC
NA,TRBV6-2/TRBV6-3,TRBJ2-7,NA,CASGNQRGEQYF,TGTGCCAGCGGCAATCAAAGAGGGGAGCAGTACTTC
many,TRBV24-1,TRBJ1-1,TRBD1,CATSDPRTGNTEAFF,TGTGCCACCAGTGATCCGAGGACAGGGAACACTGAAGCTTTCTTT
NA,TRBV18,TRBJ1-5,NA,CASSLSGKENQPQHF,TGTGCCAGCTCACTTTCAGGGAAAGAGAACCAGCCCCAGCATTTT
NA,TRBV10-3,TRBJ2-1,TRBD1,CAIREPDRNNEQFF,TGTGCCATCAGGGAGCCGGACAGGAACAATGAGCAGTTCTTC
few,TRBV6-5,TRBJ2-1,NA,CASRQNDNEQFF,TGTGCCAGCAGACAAAATGACAATGAGCAGTTCTTC
NA,TRBV2,TRBJ2-3,TRBD2,CASSGLAGAGGTDTQYF,TGTGCCAGCAGTGGACTAGCGGGAGCGGGAGGCACAGATACGCAGTATTTT
few,TRBV20-1,TRBJ2-1,NA,CSARDLRASICNEQFF,TGCAGTGCTAGAGATCTTAGGGCGTCCATCTGCAATGAGCAGTTCTTC
NA,TRBV7-9,TRBJ2-1,NA,CASRLAGSAGNEQFF,TGTGCCAGCCGCTTAGCCGGGTCAGCGGGCAATGAGCAGTTCTTC
NA,TRBV24-1,TRBJ2-3,NA,CATSDAVRADTQYF,TGTGCCACCAGTGATGCGGTGAGGGCAGATACGCAGTATTTT
few,TRBV12-3/TRBV12-4,TRBJ1-6,NA,CASSLGANNSPLHF,TGTGCCAGCAGTTTAGGGGCCAATAATTCACCCCTCCACTTT
NA,TRBV2,TRBJ2-1,TRBD2,CASRGLAGGSSNEQFF,TGTGCCAGCAGAGGACTAGCGGGAGGGAGTAGCAATGAGCAGTTCTTC
NA,TRBV6-2/TRBV6-3,TRBJ1-6,TRBD1,CASSSSRGSYNSPLHF,TGTGCCAGCAGTTCATCCAGGGGGTCCTATAATTCACCCCTCCACTTT
few,TRBV11-3,TRBJ2-1,TRBD2,CASSDGSGRTNEQFF,TGTGCCAGCAGCGACGGGAGCGGGAGGACGAATGAGCAGTTCTTC
NA,TRBV21-1,TRBJ1-3,NA,CASGAGAGNTIYF,TGTGCCAGCGGCGCCGGGGCTGGAAACACCATATATTTT
NA,TRBV6-4,TRBJ1-2,NA,CASYSIRVEGYTF,TGTGCCAGCTATTCGATTCGAGTCGAGGGCTACACCTTC
few,TRBV27,TRBJ2-1,TRBD2,CASSGYSGKANNEQFF,TGTGCCAGCAGTGGTTATAGCGGGAAGGCTAACAATGAGCAGTTCTTC
NA,TRBV9,TRBJ2-7,TRBD2,CASSASGSWYEQYF,TGTGCCAGCAGCGCTAGCGGGAGTTGGTACGAGCAGTACTTC
few,TRBV7-7,TRBJ2-1,TRBD2,CASSSLGGTSGSGNEQFF,TGTGCTAGCAGCTCTCTAGGAGGGACTAGCGGGAGTGGAAATGAGCAGTTCTTC
NA,TRBV20-1,TRBJ1-6,NA,CSARPDHSPLHF,TGCAGTGCTAGACCAGACCATTCACCCCTCCACTTT
few,TRBV25-1,TRBJ1-4,NA,CASSDPGTNEKLFF,TGTGCCAGCAGTGATCCAGGGACTAATGAAAAACTGTTTTTT
NA,TRBV29-1,TRBJ2-6,NA,CSAGVSGANVLTF,TGCAGCGCCGGGGTGTCTGGGGCCAACGTCCTGACTTTC